What follows are 15 T cell receptor beta chains derived from one specimen sequenced in a study of blood T cell repertoires in COVID-19. Clones were read by immunoSEQ multiplex PCR, and TCRdb kept only the in-frame ones, dropping some. Of 120,000 to 150,000 clones in the sample, less than 90% were seen once. What was sequenced was PBMCs or T cells enriched from blood (not recorded which). The receptors stem from a woman between 45 and 65 years old who had been exposed to COVID-19.

The chain employs TRBV28 and TRBJ2-2; 8 bases agree with TRBD2. The ends lost 7 bases at V and 6 bases at J; junction bases unmatched: 7. Germline values: CDR1 MDHEN, CDR2 SYDVKM. The CDR3 totals 14 residues. CDR3 DNA: TGTGCCAGCAAGGGCGGGGGGACGGCCGGGGAGCTGTTTTTT. Translated, it gives CASKGGGTAGELFF.

This sequence joins TRBV27 and TRBJ1-2, with D perhaps TRBD1 (5 bases). Germline V gene lookup returns CDR1 MNHEY and CDR2 SMNVEV (reference sequence). This CDR3 spans 13 amino acids. The ends were cut back, 0 bases at V and 8 bases at J, with 10 bases in the middle. DNA for the CDR3: TGTGCCAGCAGTTTATCGGGAGGGGTCGGCTACACCTTC. This translates into CASSLSGGVGYTF.

The CDR3 loop is CAWRRDRGTGYTF. The DNA for the CDR3 is TGTGCCTGGAGACGGGACAGGGGAACTGGCTACACCTTC. This chain connects TRBV30 to TRBJ1-2; the match to TRBD1 covers 10 bases. The CDR3 is made up of 13 amino acids. Germline CDR1 reads GTSNPN; CDR2 reads SVGIG (reference sequence). With 3 bases clipped from V and 7 bases from J, the junction kept 5 bases outside the gene matches.

This chain connects TRBV14 to TRBJ2-7; 7 bases map to TRBD1. Unmatched junction bases numbered 15, after V lost 1 base and J lost 6 bases. The V gene's germline CDR1 is SGHDN and CDR2 FVKESK. The CDR3 runs 17 residues. The CDR3 nucleotides read TGTGCCAGCAGCCAAGCTTGGGACAGAGTCTCTCCGGGCGAGCAGTACTTC. Protein product: CASSQAWDRVSPGEQYF. The entire variable domain, with the rest obtained from reference TRBV14 and TRBJ2-7, is as follows: EAGVTQFPSHSVIEKGQTVTLRCDPISGHDNLYWYRRVMGKEIKFLLHFVKESKQDESGMPNNRFLAERTGGTYSTLKVQPAELEDSGVYFCASSQAWDRVSPGEQYFGPGTRLTVT.

The genes are TRBV9 and TRBJ2-7, with 8 bases matching TRBD2. There are 12 residues in the CDR3. V shed 3 bases and J 7 bases; nucleotides not matched to a gene: 3. Germline lookup yields CDR1 SGDLS and CDR2 YYNGEE. The CDR3 is CASSALAGEQYF. The CDR3 nucleotides are TGTGCCAGCAGCGCATTAGCGGGGGAGCAGTACTTC.

In this sample, this clone turned up once. This chain uses TRBV5-1 with TRBJ1-2; 7 nucleotides line up with TRBD1. The J segment lost 5 bases and the V segment lost 4 bases, leaving 11 bases of the junction unmatched. CDR1 is SGHRS and CDR2 is YFSETQ in the germline V gene. The CDR3 is 15 amino acids. The CDR3 DNA is TGCGCCAGCAGCCCGACAGGGTCGTTAGAGTATGGCTACACCTTC. Encoded protein: CASSPTGSLEYGYTF.

This clone was found once. The chain carries TRBV19 and TRBJ2-1; D is perhaps TRBD2 (7 bases). The germline V gene has CDR1 LNHDA and CDR2 SQIVND (reference sequence). Trimming took off 8 bases at V and 10 bases at J, with 24 bases between the two ends. This CDR3 is built from 15 residues. The CDR3 DNA reads TGTGCCAGTGGGGGCACAGCGGGGCCCCCAAGGGAGCAGTTCTTC. It encodes CASGGTAGPPREQFF. The complete variable domain, with remaining parts taken from reference TRBV19 and TRBJ2-1, reads DGGITQSPKYLFRKEGQNVTLSCEQNLNHDAMYWYRQDPGQGLRLIYYSQIVNDFQKGDIAEGYSVSREKKESFPLTVTSAQKNPTAFYLCASGGTAGPPREQFFGPGTRLTVL.

The chain combines TRBV12-5 with TRBJ1-3; 7 bases align to TRBD1. Per germline, CDR1 LGHNT and CDR2 FRNRAP. V trimming: 6 bases; J trimming: 0 bases; junction bases outside the gene matches: 11. This CDR3 comprises 17 residues. CDR3 residues: CASGTAIRQGSGNTIYF. In DNA form, the CDR3 reads TGTGCTAGTGGCACAGCTATTCGACAGGGCTCTGGAAACACCATATATTTT.

The rearrangement uses TRBV4-1 and TRBJ2-7; 10 nucleotides line up with TRBD1. V shed 4 bases, J shed 2 bases, and the junction held 8 bases outside the gene matches. Germline V CDR1 and CDR2: MGHRA, YSYEKL. The CDR3 sequence is 16 residues long. DNA of the CDR3: TGCGCCAGCAGCCTTAACCGGGACAGGGGTACCTACGAGCAGTACTTC. Its translation is CASSLNRDRGTYEQYF.

Only one count was recorded for this clone. The chain carries TRBV5-4 and TRBJ2-3; the D is unclear. V lost 3 bases to trimming and J lost 1 base, with 12 bases between them. The CDR3 loop spans 15 amino acids. Germline-derived CDR1 and CDR2 are SGHNT and YYREEE (reference sequence). In DNA, the CDR3 is TGTGCCAGCAGCTCGGAGCCCATGGGCACAGATACGCAGTATTTT. Its translation is CASSSEPMGTDTQYF. The variable domain in full, with the rest retrieved from reference TRBV5-4 and TRBJ2-3, is ETGVTQSPTHLIKTRGQQVTLRCSSQSGHNTVSWYQQALGQGPQFIFQYYREEENGRGNFPPRFSGLQFPNYSSELNVNALELDDSALYLCASSSEPMGTDTQYFGPGTRLTVL.

V and J are TRBV27 and TRBJ2-1; TRBD2 agrees at 8 bases. Germline assignment: CDR1 MNHEY and CDR2 SMNVEV (reference sequence). This CDR3 spans 14 amino acids. Trimming took 3 bases from V and 8 from J; bases not matched to a gene: 6. The CDR3 is CASSLEREYDEQFF. CDR3 DNA sequence: TGTGCCAGCAGTTTGGAGCGGGAGTACGATGAGCAGTTCTTC.

The chain joins TRBV29-1 to TRBJ1-1; D possibly corresponds to TRBD1 (6 bases). The V and J ends lost 7 bases and 2 bases respectively, with 14 bases between them. Germline loops: CDR1 SQVTM, CDR2 ANQGSEA. The CDR3 is 13 residues long. The DNA of the CDR3 is TGCAGCGGACAACAGGGATTTAACACTGAAGCTTTCTTT. Encoded protein: CSGQQGFNTEAFF.

The chain couples TRBV7-3 to TRBJ1-2; 9 bases align to TRBD1. The CDR3 has 17 amino acids. With V trimmed by 0 bases and J by 4 bases, 9 bases remained unmatched. Germline lookup yields CDR1 SGHTA and CDR2 FQGTGA. Here the CDR3 reads CASSLTPGTGKAYGYTF. As DNA, the CDR3 is TGTGCCAGCAGCTTAACCCCCGGGACAGGGAAAGCCTATGGCTACACCTTC.

The rearrangement joins TRBV7-2 to TRBJ1-6; a possible D gene is TRBD1 (5 bases). Germline CDR1 reads SGHTA; CDR2 reads FQGNSA. V was cut by 1 base and J by 8 bases, with 12 bases left in between. The length of the CDR3 is 15 residues. The CDR3 loop is CASSLGRGYYSPLHF. DNA for the CDR3: TGTGCCAGCAGCTTAGGTCGGGGGTACTATTCACCCCTCCACTTT.

The CDR3 nucleotides read TGTGCCAGCAGCCCAGGACTAACTCAAGAGACCCAGTACTTC. It translates to CASSPGLTQETQYF. The V call is TRBV5-4, the J call TRBJ2-5; possibly TRBD2 for D (6 bases). V gave up 4 bases and J gave up 2 bases, with 12 bases separating them. This CDR3 spans 14 amino acids. Germline loops: CDR1 SGHNT, CDR2 YYREEE (reference sequence).